The 16 T cell receptor beta chains below were found in one sample sequenced in a study of blood T cell repertoires in COVID-19. TCRdb keeps only in-frame clones here, not all; method: immunoSEQ multiplex PCR. There are nearly 90,000 clones in the sample; about 90% occur only once, and 5% to 7% lies in the top ten. Specimen: peripheral blood. The receptors were sampled from a man in his late teens or twenties with COVID-19, enrolled during active disease.

This clone was observed once. The chain couples TRBV10-3 to TRBJ2-3, with 8 positions matching TRBD2. The V segment lost 8 bases and the J segment 0 bases; nucleotides outside the gene matches: 10. This CDR3 has 16 amino acids. CDR1 ENHRY and CDR2 SYGVKD come from the germline V gene. As DNA, the CDR3 is TGTGCCATCTCTAGCGGGCCTGTCTCTAGCACAGATACGCAGTATTTT. Protein sequence: CAISSGPVSSTDTQYF.

J is TRBJ2-3 and V is TRBV4-2, with a weak D call TRBD1 (5 bases). CDR1 is LGHNA, CDR2 YNFKEQ, per germline. V was trimmed by 5 bases and J by 0 bases, leaving 15 bases between them. The CDR3 spans 16 residues. In nucleotides, the CDR3 is TGTGCCAGCAGCTCAGGGCGGACCACTAGCACAGATACGCAGTATTTT. The encoded protein is CASSSGRTTSTDTQYF.

This chain links TRBV6-5 with TRBJ2-7, with no clear D. The CDR3 is 12 residues long. V gave up 2 bases and J gave up 5 bases, with 7 bases separating them. Germline loops: CDR1 MNHEY, CDR2 SVGAGI. The CDR3 nucleotides read TGTGCCAGCAGTTACCTGGGCCACGAGCAGTACTTC. Translation gives CASSYLGHEQYF.

This clone has more than one count but fewer than ten. The chain has TRBV9 and TRBJ1-2; D gene uncertain. Trimming removed 5 bases at V and 3 bases at J, with 11 bases between. This CDR3 region has 13 residues. CDR1 is SGDLS, CDR2 YYNGEE, per germline. CDR3 sequence reads: CASRSSSDYGYTF. As DNA, the CDR3 is TGTGCCAGCAGATCCTCATCAGACTATGGCTACACCTTC.

The table lists this clone with a count of one. The J gene is TRBJ2-2, the V gene TRBV28, with TRBD2 matching over 8 bases. This CDR3 is built from 15 residues. Looked up from germline, CDR1 is MDHEN and CDR2 is SYDVKM. The V segment lost 6 bases and the J segment 4 bases; nucleotides outside the gene matches: 7. The chain's CDR3 is CASSLLAELTGELFF. CDR3 in DNA: TGTGCCAGCAGCTTACTAGCGGAGCTCACCGGGGAGCTGTTTTTT.

The count of this clone is one. This chain connects TRBV28 to TRBJ2-7; D perhaps matches TRBD1 (5 bases). V was pared by 8 bases and J by 1 base, with 15 bases between. CDR1 and CDR2 (germline): MDHEN, SYDVKM. The length of the CDR3 is 14 residues. The CDR3 DNA reads TGTGCCAGCCGCACTCAGGGTCTTTCCTACGAGCAGTACTTC. Protein sequence: CASRTQGLSYEQYF. The full variable domain, with the rest looked up from reference TRBV28 and TRBJ2-7, is DVKVTQSSRYLVKRTGEKVFLECVQDMDHENMFWYRQDPGLGLRLIYFSYDVKMKEKGDIPEGYSVSREKKERFSLILESASTNQTSMYLCASRTQGLSYEQYFGPGTRLTVT.

The chain uses TRBV6-5 and TRBJ2-7; D gene unclear. This CDR3 region has 14 residues. Germline loops: CDR1 MNHEY, CDR2 SVGAGI. V was cut by 7 bases and J by 0 bases, with 13 bases left in between. The DNA for the CDR3 is TGTGCCAGCAAAAGACTGGTGAGCTCCTACGAGCAGTACTTC. Translated: CASKRLVSSYEQYF.

V gene TRBV9 combines with J gene TRBJ2-7, with 7 nucleotides matching TRBD1. The CDR3 runs to 14 residues. V gave up 4 bases and J gave up 2 bases; unmatched junction bases: 6. CDR1 SGDLS and CDR2 YYNGEE come from the germline V gene. The CDR3 DNA follows: TGTGCCAGCAGCCCCACAGGGGTTACCTACGAGCAGTACTTC. This sequence encodes CASSPTGVTYEQYF.

This chain's CDR3 is CATSATPNTGELFF. For the CDR3, the DNA is TGTGCCACCAGTGCGACACCAAACACCGGGGAGCTGTTTTTT. The chain links TRBV24-1 to TRBJ2-2; D gene uncertain. The V gene lost 5 bases and the J gene lost 2 bases, with 8 bases spanning the gap. The CDR3 covers 14 residues. Germline V lookup: CDR1 KGHDR, CDR2 SFDVKD.

This chain uses TRBV7-2 with TRBJ2-1, with no clear D. Trimming took off 0 bases at V and 7 bases at J, with 13 bases between the two ends. This CDR3 is 15 amino acids long. Germline values: CDR1 SGHTA, CDR2 FQGNSA. CDR3 in amino acids: CASSLAGDPGNEQFF. The DNA for the CDR3 is TGTGCCAGCAGCTTAGCAGGAGACCCCGGGAATGAGCAGTTCTTC.

The rearrangement links TRBV7-8 to TRBJ1-5; no firm D call. The CDR3 contains 15 residues. The germline V and J ends were trimmed by 1 base and 5 bases, with 12 bases remaining between them. Germline CDR1 and CDR2: SGHVS and FQNEAQ. CDR3 coding DNA: TGTGCCAGCAGCTTAGGAGCAGGAGGGCATCAGCCCCAGCATTTT. As protein: CASSLGAGGHQPQHF.

The J gene is TRBJ2-4, the V gene TRBV10-3, with a weak D call TRBD1 (6 bases). CDR3 length equals 14 residues. In germline, CDR1 is ENHRY, CDR2 SYGVKD. V shed 4 bases and J shed 0 bases, with 7 bases lying between them. The CDR3 here is CAISGGGAKNIQYF. CDR3 in DNA: TGTGCCATCAGTGGAGGGGGAGCCAAAAACATTCAGTACTTC.

The chain has TRBV7-9 and TRBJ2-7; D possibly corresponds to TRBD1 (7 bases). CDR1 and CDR2 (germline): SEHNR, FQNEAQ (reference sequence). The V end was cut by 6 bases, the J end by 4 bases, with 22 bases between. The CDR3 extends over 16 amino acids. DNA of the CDR3: TGTGCCAGCAGTCTGCAGGGGGACTCACGAAAGTACGAGCAGTACTTC. It codes for CASSLQGDSRKYEQYF.

The V gene is TRBV6-2 or TRBV6-3, the J gene TRBJ2-7; D uncertain. The CDR3 spans 12 residues. V lost 10 bases, J lost 2 bases, and 12 bases lay in between. CDR1 MNHEY and CDR2 SVGEGT come from the germline V gene. Here the CDR3 DNA reads TGTGCCACCGGCCCAGGAGCCTACGAGCAGTACTTC. Protein product: CATGPGAYEQYF.

The genes are TRBV18 and TRBJ2-5, with TRBD1 matching 7 bases. V dropped 5 bases and J dropped 0; count of bases not matched to a gene: 6. Germline lookup yields CDR1 KGHSH and CDR2 LQKENI. This CDR3 contains 15 residues. CDR3: CASSSRTGDQETQYF. The DNA for the CDR3 is TGTGCCAGCTCATCCAGAACAGGGGACCAAGAGACCCAGTACTTC. The whole variable domain, filled in from reference TRBV18 and TRBJ2-5, reads NAGVMQNPRHLVRRRGQEARLRCSPMKGHSHVYWYRQLPEEGLKFMVYLQKENIIDESGMPKERFSAEFPKEGPSILRIQQVVRGDSAAYFCASSSRTGDQETQYFGPGTRLLVL.

This chain connects TRBV5-1 to TRBJ2-2; TRBD1 agrees at 10 bases. Germline loops: CDR1 SGHRS, CDR2 YFSETQ. This CDR3 region has 19 residues. The V gene end was trimmed by 0 bases and the J gene end by 4 bases; junction bases not matched to a gene: 12. The CDR3, as DNA: TGCGCCAGCAGCTTGGAGGTATTGGGGACAGGGGCCTCCACCGGGGAGCTGTTTTTT. It encodes CASSLEVLGTGASTGELFF.